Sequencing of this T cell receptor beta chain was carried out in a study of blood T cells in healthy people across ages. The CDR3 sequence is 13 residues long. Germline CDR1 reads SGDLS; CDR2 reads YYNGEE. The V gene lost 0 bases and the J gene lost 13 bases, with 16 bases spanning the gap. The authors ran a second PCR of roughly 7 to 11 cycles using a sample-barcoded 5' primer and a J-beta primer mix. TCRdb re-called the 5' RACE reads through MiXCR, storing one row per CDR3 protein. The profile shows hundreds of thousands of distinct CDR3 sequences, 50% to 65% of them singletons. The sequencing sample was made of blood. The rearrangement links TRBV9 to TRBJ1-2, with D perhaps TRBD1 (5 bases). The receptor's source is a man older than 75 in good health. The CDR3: CASSVAAQGNATF. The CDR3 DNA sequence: TGTGCCAGCAGCGTAGCCGCCCAGGGTAATGCCACCTTC.